Presented here are 32 T cell receptor beta chains from one specimen sequenced in a study of PD-1 blockade in classical Hodgkin lymphoma. Following autologous stem cell transplantation, relapse occurred in every patient, and exposure to brentuximab vedotin varied. Sequencing was performed with immunoSEQ multiplex PCR; in TCRdb, only in-frame clones are kept and a portion is missing. The sample carries over 10,000 clones, more than 75% recorded once. The material sequenced was peripheral blood mononuclear cells (PBMCs), taken at baseline. The receptors come from a human donor with classical Hodgkin lymphoma.

Relative to its sample, this clone is medium-sized. V is TRBV2 and J is TRBJ1-3; tentative D call: TRBD1 (6 bases). CDR1 is SNHLY and CDR2 is FYNNEI in the germline V gene. The CDR3 is 15 residues long. Trimming stripped 3 bases from V and 3 bases from J, with 12 bases between. CDR3 DNA: TGTGCCAGCAGTGAGGGGACGACAGGTGGAAACACCATATATTTT. It specifies CASSEGTTGGNTIYF. Combining the CDR3 with reference TRBV2 and TRBJ1-3 gives the whole variable domain EPEVTQTPSHQVTQMGQEVILRCVPISNHLYFYWYRQILGQKVEFLVSFYNNEISEKSEIFDDQFSVERPDGSNFTLKIRSTKLEDSAMYFCASSEGTTGGNTIYFGEGSWLTVV.

The chain is built from TRBV30 and TRBJ1-6; D is undetermined. The germline V gene has CDR1 GTSNPN and CDR2 SVGIG (reference sequence). Trimming took off 4 bases at V and 0 bases at J, with 16 bases between the two ends. This CDR3 has 17 residues. The CDR3: CAWIRGGPSSYNSPLHF. In DNA, the CDR3 is TGTGCCTGGATCCGTGGAGGGCCAAGCTCCTATAATTCACCCCTCCACTTT.

The chain links TRBV6-4 to TRBJ2-1; D gene uncertain. Trimming removed 11 bases at V and 4 bases at J, with 3 bases between. From germline, CDR1 is MRHNA and CDR2 SNTAGT. The CDR3 is 9 amino acids. CDR3 sequence: CAGYNEQFF. The CDR3 DNA reads as TGTGCCGGTTACAATGAGCAGTTCTTC.

CDR3 DNA sequence: TGTGCCACCAGCGACCCAGGGGCCCTGGCTAGCGGGACTCCTTACAATGAGCAGTTCTTC. As protein: CATSDPGALASGTPYNEQFF. V gene TRBV15 combines with J gene TRBJ2-1; 9 bases are a match to TRBD2. J gave up 4 bases and V 5 bases, and 21 bases lay outside the gene matches. The V gene's germline CDR1 is LNHNV and CDR2 YYDKDF (reference sequence). The CDR3 extends over 20 amino acids.

The J gene is TRBJ2-7, the V gene TRBV27; D call uncertain. The ends were cut back, 5 bases at V and 2 bases at J, with 10 bases in the middle. This CDR3 has 13 residues. CDR1 and CDR2 from the germline V gene are MNHEY and SMNVEV (reference sequence). This chain's CDR3 is CASSPGRAYEQYF. In nucleotides, the CDR3 is TGTGCCAGCAGTCCCGGACGGGCCTACGAGCAGTACTTC.

The chain carries TRBV4-1 and TRBJ1-3; D is perhaps TRBD1 (6 bases). There are 17 residues in the CDR3. Trimming removed 1 base at V and 0 bases at J, with 13 bases between. CDR1 is MGHRA and CDR2 is YSYEKL in the germline V gene. DNA for the CDR3: TGCGCCAGCAGCCAAGTACGGGACACCAACTCTGGAAACACCATATATTTT. It specifies CASSQVRDTNSGNTIYF.

The chain is built from TRBV27 and TRBJ2-7, with D unclear. Germline V lookup: CDR1 MNHEY, CDR2 SMNVEV (reference sequence). This CDR3 has 15 amino acids. Between the trimmed V and J ends, which lost 3 bases and 0 bases, there was a span of 12 bases. The CDR3 DNA follows: TGTGCCAGCAGTTTGGGCCGGCCGAGCTCCTACGAGCAGTACTTC. It translates to CASSLGRPSSYEQYF.

V gene TRBV6-6 combines with J gene TRBJ2-5; D ambiguous. This CDR3 contains 10 residues. Trimming removed 3 bases at V and 7 bases at J, with 3 bases between. Per germline, CDR1 MNHNY and CDR2 SVGAGI (reference sequence). CDR3 coding DNA: TGTGCCAGCAGTTATCGGACCCAGTACTTC. Residues: CASSYRTQYF.

V and J are TRBV30 and TRBJ1-4, with 9 positions matching TRBD1. After removal of 1 base from V and 8 bases from J, the junction contained 14 bases not matched to a gene. The CDR3 spans 17 residues. Per germline, CDR1 GTSNPN and CDR2 SVGIG (reference sequence). This chain's CDR3 is CAWSALGQGREREKLFF. CDR3 sequence (DNA): TGTGCCTGGAGTGCCCTCGGACAGGGGAGGGAGAGGGAAAAACTGTTTTTT.

V is TRBV28 and J is TRBJ2-1, with TRBD2 matching 13 bases. Looked up from germline, CDR1 is MDHEN and CDR2 is SYDVKM. The CDR3 covers 16 residues. Unmatched junction bases numbered 11, after V lost 6 bases and J lost 9 bases. The CDR3 nucleotides are TGTGCCAGCAGCCAACTAGCGGGAGGGCCCTCGGGTGAGCAGTTCTTC. Its protein is CASSQLAGGPSGEQFF.

This chain joins TRBV5-1 and TRBJ1-5; TRBD1 agrees at 11 bases. CDR3 length: 14 residues. V was pared by 4 bases and J by 7 bases, with 4 bases of the junction left unmatched. The V gene's germline CDR1 is SGHRS and CDR2 YFSETQ. The CDR3 sequence: CASSPGQGGQPQHF. CDR3 sequence (DNA): TGCGCCAGCAGCCCGGGACAGGGGGGCCAGCCCCAGCATTTT. Full variable domain (remainder filled in from reference TRBV5-1 and TRBJ1-5): KAGVTQTPRYLIKTRGQQVTLSCSPISGHRSVSWYQQTPGQGLQFLFEYFSETQRNKGNFPGRFSGRQFSNSRSEMNVSTLELGDSALYLCASSPGQGGQPQHFGDGTRLSIL.

This chain connects TRBV19 to TRBJ1-2; 7 bases match TRBD1. Per germline, CDR1 LNHDA and CDR2 SQIVND (reference sequence). The CDR3 consists of 13 residues. V gave up 5 bases and J gave up 2 bases; unmatched junction bases: 2. The CDR3, as DNA: TGTGCCAGTAGTGCGGACAGGAACTATGGCTACACCTTC. As protein: CASSADRNYGYTF.

The chain joins TRBV5-6 to TRBJ1-5; no clear D gene. Trimming took 0 bases from V and 7 from J, leaving 17 bases between them. The CDR3 sequence is 16 residues long. From germline, CDR1 is SGHDT and CDR2 YYEEEE. The chain's CDR3 is CASSLAAEAEYQPQHF. The CDR3 nucleotides are TGTGCCAGCAGCTTGGCAGCAGAAGCAGAATACCAGCCCCAGCATTTT. Together with reference TRBV5-6 and TRBJ1-5, the CDR3 gives the full variable domain: DAGVTQSPTHLIKTRGQQVTLRCSPKSGHDTVSWYQQALGQGPQFIFQYYEEEERQRGNFPDRFSGHQFPNYSSELNVNALLLGDSALYLCASSLAAEAEYQPQHFGDGTRLSIL.

The CDR3 DNA reads TGTGCCTGGGCAATAACAGGGTGGACTGAAGCTTTCTTT. Its protein is CAWAITGWTEAFF. J is TRBJ1-1 and V is TRBV30; possibly TRBD1 for D (6 bases). With 5 bases removed from V and 5 bases from J, the gap between germline ends came to 15 bases. The CDR3 consists of 13 residues. The V gene's germline CDR1 is GTSNPN and CDR2 SVGIG (reference sequence). The variable domain in full, with the rest retrieved from reference TRBV30 and TRBJ1-1, is SQTIHQWPATLVQPVGSPLSLECTVEGTSNPNLYWYRQAAGRGLQLLFYSVGIGQISSEVPQNLSASRPQDRQFILSSKKLLLSDSGFYLCAWAITGWTEAFFGQGTRLTVV.

The chain combines TRBV6-1 with TRBJ2-7; 7 bases map to TRBD1. Germline-derived CDR1 and CDR2 are MNHNS and SASEGT. The CDR3 spans 18 residues. The V gene end was trimmed by 2 bases and the J gene end by 0 bases; junction bases not matched to a gene: 13. CDR3 nucleotides: TGTGCCAGCAGTGAAACCGGACAGGTAGTGATAAGCTCCTACGAGCAGTACTTC. Translating gives CASSETGQVVISSYEQYF.

This clone occurred once. This rearrangement joins TRBV19 to TRBJ2-3, with a tentative D call TRBD2 (5 bases). Trimming took off 6 bases at V and 4 bases at J, with 14 bases between the two ends. This CDR3 is built from 14 residues. CDR1 LNHDA and CDR2 SQIVND come from the germline V gene (reference sequence). The CDR3 nucleotides are TGTGCCAGTAGCCCGGGGAGTTACGCAGATACGCAGTATTTT. It is translated as CASSPGSYADTQYF.

J is TRBJ2-5 and V is TRBV19; D not certain. CDR3 length: 14 residues. Per germline, CDR1 LNHDA and CDR2 SQIVND (reference sequence). Trimming shortened V by 3 bases and J by 1 base, and 9 bases separated the two germline ends. The CDR3 sequence is CASSILGGQETQYF. In DNA form, the CDR3 reads TGTGCCAGTAGTATTCTTGGCGGCCAAGAGACCCAGTACTTC.

This clone was seen a few times. V usage is TRBV9 and J usage is TRBJ2-2; the D gene is possibly TRBD1 (5 bases). Germline V gives CDR1 SGDLS, CDR2 YYNGEE. The CDR3 is made up of 15 amino acids. V was cut by 0 bases and J by 4 bases, with 10 bases left in between. The CDR3 nucleotides read TGTGCCAGCAGCGTAGAACAGGCTCCCACCGGGGAGCTGTTTTTT. Its translation: CASSVEQAPTGELFF.

Comments on this clone: The junction shows a germline mismatch at one end, possibly a read error. The same CDR3 is also encoded by other DNA sequences in this sample. J is TRBJ2-3 and V is TRBV11-3, with TRBD1 as a possible D gene (6 bases). Germline loops: CDR1 SGHNT, CDR2 YENEEA. The CDR3 sequence is 15 residues long. This CDR3 is CASSLDGGYTDTQYF. The CDR3 DNA reads as TGCGCCAGCAGCTTAGATGGGGGCTATACAGATACGCAGTATTTT.

This chain uses TRBV9 with TRBJ2-7, with 9 nucleotides matching TRBD2. This CDR3 region has 17 residues. In germline, CDR1 is SGDLS, CDR2 YYNGEE. V was pared by 0 bases and J by 6 bases, with 13 bases of the junction left unmatched. CDR3: CASSVGPAGGELGEQYF. The CDR3, as DNA: TGTGCCAGCAGCGTAGGTCCAGCGGGGGGCGAATTGGGCGAGCAGTACTTC.

This clone occurred a few times. The rearrangement joins TRBV10-1 to TRBJ2-7; D possibly corresponds to TRBD2 (5 bases). Germline CDR1 is WNHNN and CDR2 is SYGVQD (reference sequence). The CDR3 has 14 amino acids. Trimming took off 5 bases at V and 0 bases at J, with 11 bases between the two ends. In DNA, the CDR3 is TGCGCCAGCAGTCGGGAAGGCGTCTCCTACGAGCAGTACTTC. It codes for CASSREGVSYEQYF.

This chain links TRBV7-9 with TRBJ2-5; perhaps D is TRBD1 or TRBD2 (5 bases each). The length of the CDR3 is 15 residues. The germline CDR1 and CDR2 sequences are SEHNR and FQNEAQ (reference sequence). Trimming took 1 base from V and 2 from J, leaving 11 bases between them. The CDR3 is CASSLGGLGQETQYF. Here the CDR3 DNA reads TGTGCCAGCAGCTTAGGGGGGTTGGGGCAAGAGACCCAGTACTTC. The variable domain in full, completed from reference TRBV7-9 and TRBJ2-5, reads DTGVSQNPRHKITKRGQNVTFRCDPISEHNRLYWYRQTLGQGPEFLTYFQNEAQLEKSRLLSDRFSAERPKGSFSTLEIQRTEQGDSAMYLCASSLGGLGQETQYFGPGTRLLVL.

In nucleotides, the CDR3 is TGTGCCAGCAGTGACAGGGGCATGAACACTGAAGCTTTCTTT. Translating gives CASSDRGMNTEAFF. The chain carries TRBV2 and TRBJ1-1; possible D gene TRBD1, 6 bases. This CDR3 region has 14 residues. Per germline, CDR1 SNHLY and CDR2 FYNNEI. The V gene lost 3 bases and the J gene lost 0 bases, with 8 bases spanning the gap.

This chain links TRBV6-4 with TRBJ2-6; 7 bases align to TRBD1. Trimming removed 3 bases from V and 0 bases from J; junction bases left unmatched: 2. The CDR3 is made up of 16 amino acids. Germline CDR1 reads MRHNA; CDR2 reads SNTAGT. The CDR3 reads CASSEGQSSGANVLTF. As DNA, the CDR3 is TGTGCCAGCAGTGAGGGACAGAGCTCTGGGGCCAACGTCCTGACTTTC.

The gene calls are TRBV6-6 and TRBJ1-1; D might be TRBD1 (5 bases). This CDR3 has 13 residues. The germline V gene has CDR1 MNHNY and CDR2 SVGAGI (reference sequence). V lost 2 bases to trimming and J lost 4 bases, with 8 bases between them. The DNA for the CDR3 is TGTGCCAGCAGTTACGTCGGGACCACTGAAGCTTTCTTT. Its translation is CASSYVGTTEAFF.

The chain couples TRBV7-2 to TRBJ1-1; D uncertain. CDR1 is SGHTA, CDR2 FQGNSA, per germline. Trimming left V 4 bases short and J 0 bases short, with 6 bases between. This CDR3 contains 13 residues. CDR3 bases: TGTGCCAGCAGCTCTGCATTGAACACTGAAGCTTTCTTT. Amino acids: CASSSALNTEAFF. Complete variable domain (other parts from reference TRBV7-2 and TRBJ1-1): GAGVSQSPSNKVTEKGKDVELRCDPISGHTALYWYRQSLGQGLEFLIYFQGNSAPDKSGLPSDRFSAERTGGSVSTLTIQRTQQEDSAVYLCASSSALNTEAFFGQGTRLTVV.

The gene calls are TRBV5-1 and TRBJ1-4; 7 bases are shared with TRBD1. J gave up 2 bases and V 4 bases, and 8 bases lay outside the gene matches. CDR3 length: 16 amino acids. The germline V gene encodes CDR1 SGHRS and CDR2 YFSETQ. CDR3 sequence: CASSAEQGLTNEKLFF. CDR3 DNA: TGCGCCAGCAGCGCGGAACAGGGGTTGACTAATGAAAAACTGTTTTTT.

There are a few counts of this clone. This chain connects TRBV10-3 to TRBJ1-6, with 7 positions matching TRBD1. Germline V gene data show CDR1 as ENHRY and CDR2 as SYGVKD. V lost 10 bases to trimming and J lost 5 bases; unmatched junction nucleotides: 8. The CDR3 spans 14 residues. The CDR3 spells CATETGQDNSPLHF. The CDR3 region has the DNA TGTGCCACCGAGACAGGACAGGATAATTCACCCCTCCACTTT.

V gene TRBV2 combines with J gene TRBJ2-1; 15 positions agree with TRBD2. Unmatched junction bases numbered 8, after V lost 8 bases and J lost 0 bases. The CDR3 has 18 residues. Germline V gives CDR1 SNHLY, CDR2 FYNNEI. CDR3 DNA sequence: TGTGCCAGCGTCGGGACTAGCGGGAGGTCAGGCTCCTACAATGAGCAGTTCTTC. It codes for CASVGTSGRSGSYNEQFF. The variable domain in full, completed from reference TRBV2 and TRBJ2-1, reads EPEVTQTPSHQVTQMGQEVILRCVPISNHLYFYWYRQILGQKVEFLVSFYNNEISEKSEIFDDQFSVERPDGSNFTLKIRSTKLEDSAMYFCASVGTSGRSGSYNEQFFGPGTRLTVL.

V and J are TRBV14 and TRBJ2-5; D is unresolved. The length of the CDR3 is 11 residues. The germline V gene encodes CDR1 SGHDN and CDR2 FVKESK. V shed 4 bases and J shed 1 base, with 1 base lying between them. The CDR3 nucleotides are TGTGCCAGCAGCCGCCAAGAGACCCAGTACTTC. The encoded protein is CASSRQETQYF.

The table lists this clone with a few counts. The rearrangement links TRBV28 to TRBJ1-2; the D is unclear. V was shortened by 4 bases and J by 5 bases, with 20 bases between the two germline ends. In germline, CDR1 is MDHEN, CDR2 SYDVKM. The CDR3 covers 16 residues. CDR3 nucleotide sequence: TGTGCCAGCAGTTCTCCAAAGGGAATGGAAGGATATGGCTACACCTTC. Its translation: CASSSPKGMEGYGYTF.

The rearrangement joins TRBV11-3 to TRBJ1-1; D not resolved. V was pared by 1 base and J by 9 bases, with 15 bases between. The CDR3 is 14 amino acids. The germline gives CDR1 SGHNT, CDR2 YENEEA. The CDR3 protein is CASSLAWPGYKAFF. The CDR3 coding sequence is TGTGCCAGCAGCTTAGCATGGCCAGGCTATAAAGCTTTCTTT.